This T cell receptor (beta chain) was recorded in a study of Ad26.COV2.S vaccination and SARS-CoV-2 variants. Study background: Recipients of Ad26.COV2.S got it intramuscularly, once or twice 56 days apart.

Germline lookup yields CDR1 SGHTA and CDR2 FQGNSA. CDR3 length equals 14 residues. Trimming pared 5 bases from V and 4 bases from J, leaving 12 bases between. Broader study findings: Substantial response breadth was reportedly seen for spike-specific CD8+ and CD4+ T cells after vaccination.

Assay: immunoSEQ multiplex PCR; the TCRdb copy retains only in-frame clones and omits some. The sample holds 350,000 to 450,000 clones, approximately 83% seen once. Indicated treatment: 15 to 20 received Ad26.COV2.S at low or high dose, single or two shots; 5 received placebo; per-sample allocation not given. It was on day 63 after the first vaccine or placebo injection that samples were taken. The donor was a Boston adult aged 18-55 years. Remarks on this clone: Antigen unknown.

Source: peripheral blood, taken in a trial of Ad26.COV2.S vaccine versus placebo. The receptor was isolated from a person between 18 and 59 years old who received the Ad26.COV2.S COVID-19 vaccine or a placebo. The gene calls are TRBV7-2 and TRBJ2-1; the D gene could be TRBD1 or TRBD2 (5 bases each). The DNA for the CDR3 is TGTGCCAGCAGCGGGAGCGGACATTACAATGAGCAGTTCTTC. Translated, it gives CASSGSGHYNEQFF.